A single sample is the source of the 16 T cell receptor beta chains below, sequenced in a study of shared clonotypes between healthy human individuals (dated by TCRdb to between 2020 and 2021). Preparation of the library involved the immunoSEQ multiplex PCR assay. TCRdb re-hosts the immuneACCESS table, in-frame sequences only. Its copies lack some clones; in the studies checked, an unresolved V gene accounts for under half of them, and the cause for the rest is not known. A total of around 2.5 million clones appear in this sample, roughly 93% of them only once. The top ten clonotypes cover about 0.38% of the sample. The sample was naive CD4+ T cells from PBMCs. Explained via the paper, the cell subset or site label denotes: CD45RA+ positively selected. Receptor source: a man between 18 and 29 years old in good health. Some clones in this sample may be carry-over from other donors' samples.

The CDR3 here is CASSSRARDYGYTF. The CDR3 region has the DNA TGTGCCAGCAGTTCCCGGGCCCGAGACTATGGCTACACCTTC. The chain couples TRBV6-6 to TRBJ1-2; D is unresolved. This CDR3 comprises 14 residues. The ends were cut back, 4 bases at V and 3 bases at J, with 12 bases in the middle. Germline CDR1 is MNHNY and CDR2 is SVGAGI (reference sequence).

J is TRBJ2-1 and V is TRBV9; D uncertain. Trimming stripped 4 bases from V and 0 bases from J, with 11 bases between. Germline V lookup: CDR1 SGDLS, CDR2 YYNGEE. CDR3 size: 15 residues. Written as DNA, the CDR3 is TGTGCCAGCAGCCCCCGAGTGAGCTCCTACAATGAGCAGTTCTTC. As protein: CASSPRVSSYNEQFF.

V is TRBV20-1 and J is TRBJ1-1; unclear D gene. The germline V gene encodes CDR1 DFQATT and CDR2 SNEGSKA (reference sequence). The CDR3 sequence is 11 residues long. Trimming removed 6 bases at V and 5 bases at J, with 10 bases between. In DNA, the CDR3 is TGCAGTGCCGACGGAGGGACTGAAGCTTTCTTT. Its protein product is CSADGGTEAFF.

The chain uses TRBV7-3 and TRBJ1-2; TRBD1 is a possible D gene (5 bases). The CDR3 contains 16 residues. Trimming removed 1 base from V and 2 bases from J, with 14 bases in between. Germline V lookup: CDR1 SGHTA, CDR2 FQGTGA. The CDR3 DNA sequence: TGTGCCAGCAGCTTAAACTCCCCAGGGAACAACTATGGCTACACCTTC. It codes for CASSLNSPGNNYGYTF.

CDR3 nucleotides: TGCGCCAGCAGCGGTACAGTGGGGGGAAACACCGGGGAGCTGTTTTTT. Protein: CASSGTVGGNTGELFF. The gene calls are TRBV5-1 and TRBJ2-2, with a possible D match to TRBD2 (6 bases). The germline V and J ends were trimmed by 4 bases and 2 bases, with 15 bases remaining between them. Germline CDR1 and CDR2: SGHRS and YFSETQ. There are 16 residues in the CDR3.

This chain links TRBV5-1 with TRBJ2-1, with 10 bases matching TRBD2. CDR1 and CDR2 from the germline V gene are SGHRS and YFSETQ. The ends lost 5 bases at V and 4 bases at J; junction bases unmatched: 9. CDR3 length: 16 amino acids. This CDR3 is CASSAQLAGRYNEQFF. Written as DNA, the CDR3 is TGCGCCAGCAGTGCACAACTAGCGGGACGATACAATGAGCAGTTCTTC.

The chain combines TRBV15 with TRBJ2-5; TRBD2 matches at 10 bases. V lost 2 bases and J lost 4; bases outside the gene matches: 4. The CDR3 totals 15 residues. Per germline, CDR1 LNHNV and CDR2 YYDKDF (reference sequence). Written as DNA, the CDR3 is TGTGCCACCAGCAGAAGACTAGCGGGTGCAGAGACCCAGTACTTC. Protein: CATSRRLAGAETQYF.

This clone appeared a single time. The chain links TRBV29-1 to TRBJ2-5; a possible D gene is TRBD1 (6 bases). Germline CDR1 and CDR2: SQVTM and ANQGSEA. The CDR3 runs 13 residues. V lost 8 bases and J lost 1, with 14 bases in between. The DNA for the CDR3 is TGCAGCATGGCTACAGGGTCCCAAGAGACCCAGTACTTC. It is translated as CSMATGSQETQYF.

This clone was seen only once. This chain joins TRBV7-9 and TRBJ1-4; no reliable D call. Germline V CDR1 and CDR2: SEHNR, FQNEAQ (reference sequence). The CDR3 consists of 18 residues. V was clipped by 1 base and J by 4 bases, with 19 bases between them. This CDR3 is CASSLVPPFDALNEKLFF. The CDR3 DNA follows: TGTGCCAGCAGCTTAGTCCCACCCTTTGACGCTCTTAATGAAAAACTGTTTTTT.

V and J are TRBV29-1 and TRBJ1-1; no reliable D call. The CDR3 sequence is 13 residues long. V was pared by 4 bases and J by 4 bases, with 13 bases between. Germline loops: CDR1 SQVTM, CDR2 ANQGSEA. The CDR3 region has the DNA TGCAGCGTTGGGATGACGATGCCCACTGAAGCTTTCTTT. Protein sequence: CSVGMTMPTEAFF.

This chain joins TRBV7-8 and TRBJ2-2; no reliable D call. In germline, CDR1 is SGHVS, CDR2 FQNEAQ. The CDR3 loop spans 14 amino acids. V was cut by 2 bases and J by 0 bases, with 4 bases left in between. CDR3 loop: CASSLFSNTGELFF. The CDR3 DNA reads TGTGCCAGCAGCTTATTTTCGAACACCGGGGAGCTGTTTTTT.

The CDR3 coding sequence is TGTGCCAGCAGCCACTGGCTGGGTAGCGGAAGCACAGATACGCAGTATTTT. Its translation is CASSHWLGSGSTDTQYF. The rearrangement links TRBV7-9 to TRBJ2-3; weak D call: TRBD2 (6 bases). This CDR3 contains 17 residues. The V gene lost 5 bases and the J gene lost 0 bases, with 18 bases spanning the gap. Germline V gene sequence: CDR1 SEHNR, CDR2 FQNEAQ (reference sequence).

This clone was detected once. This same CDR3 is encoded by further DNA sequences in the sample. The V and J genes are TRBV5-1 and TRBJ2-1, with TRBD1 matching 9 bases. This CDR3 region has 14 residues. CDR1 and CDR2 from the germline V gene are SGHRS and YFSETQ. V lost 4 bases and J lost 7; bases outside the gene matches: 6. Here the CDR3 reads CASSTGQGGNEQFF. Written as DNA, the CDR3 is TGCGCCAGCAGCACGGGACAGGGAGGTAATGAGCAGTTCTTC. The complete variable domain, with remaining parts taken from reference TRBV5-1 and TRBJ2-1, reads KAGVTQTPRYLIKTRGQQVTLSCSPISGHRSVSWYQQTPGQGLQFLFEYFSETQRNKGNFPGRFSGRQFSNSRSEMNVSTLELGDSALYLCASSTGQGGNEQFFGPGTRLTVL.

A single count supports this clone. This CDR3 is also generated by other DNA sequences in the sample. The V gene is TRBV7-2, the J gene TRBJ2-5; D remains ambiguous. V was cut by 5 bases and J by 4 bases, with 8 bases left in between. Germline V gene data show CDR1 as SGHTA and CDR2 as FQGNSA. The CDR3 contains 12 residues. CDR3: CASSPSRETQYF. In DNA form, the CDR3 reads TGTGCCAGCAGCCCCTCCCGAGAGACCCAGTACTTC.

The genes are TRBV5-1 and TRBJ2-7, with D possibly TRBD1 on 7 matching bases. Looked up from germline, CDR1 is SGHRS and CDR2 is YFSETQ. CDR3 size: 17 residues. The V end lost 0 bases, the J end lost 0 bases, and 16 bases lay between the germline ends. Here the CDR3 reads CASSLVVSGDSSYEQYF. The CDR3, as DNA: TGCGCCAGCAGCTTGGTGGTGTCGGGGGACAGCTCCTACGAGCAGTACTTC.

The CDR3 spells CASSLETGSTYEQYF. CDR3 sequence (DNA): TGCGCCAGCAGCTTGGAGACAGGGAGCACCTACGAGCAGTACTTC. The chain uses TRBV5-1 and TRBJ2-7, with TRBD1 matching 7 bases. The CDR3 runs 15 residues. The germline V gene encodes CDR1 SGHRS and CDR2 YFSETQ. Trimming at V came to 0 bases and at J to 2 bases, leaving 5 bases not matched to a gene.